This TCR beta chain was profiled in a study of blood T cells in healthy people across ages. General study results and limits: Naive T cell percentage showed a strong correlation with the diversity of TCR beta. Long-lived and aged donors differed, with more naive CD4+ cells and higher diversity in the long-lived. The study regarded diversity estimates from one million T cells as underestimates.

Primed by a sample-barcoded 5' primer and a J-beta primer mix, a second PCR proceeded for 7 to 11 cycles. TCRdb processed the 5' RACE reads anew with MiXCR; each CDR3 protein has one entry. Found here are around 690,000 distinct CDR3 sequences, about 54% of them singletons; the top ten hold around 37%. Donors each provided roughly 10 milliliters of peripheral blood. The CDR3 contains 15 residues. V lost 5 bases to trimming and J lost 1 base, with 13 bases between them. The germline V gene has CDR1 MNHNY and CDR2 SVGAGI (reference sequence). Points on this clonotype: What it binds is not known.

Sequenced sample: blood. This receptor was taken from a man aged 55 to 69 in good health. This chain links TRBV6-6 with TRBJ2-3; D is unclear. The CDR3 DNA reads TGTGCCAGCAGTGCCCCGGGTGGGGGCACAGATACGCAGTATTTT. Protein product: CASSAPGGGTDTQYF.